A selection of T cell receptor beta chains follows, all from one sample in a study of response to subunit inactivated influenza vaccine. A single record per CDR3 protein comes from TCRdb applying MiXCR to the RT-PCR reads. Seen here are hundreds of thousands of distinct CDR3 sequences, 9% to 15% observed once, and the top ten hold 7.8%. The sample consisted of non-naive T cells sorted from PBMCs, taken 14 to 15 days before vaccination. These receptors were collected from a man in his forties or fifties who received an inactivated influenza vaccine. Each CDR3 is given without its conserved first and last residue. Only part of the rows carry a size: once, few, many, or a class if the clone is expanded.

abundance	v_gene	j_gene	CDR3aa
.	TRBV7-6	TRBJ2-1	ASSRHLTTGPGDEQF
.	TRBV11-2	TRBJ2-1	ASSFSGRGEQ
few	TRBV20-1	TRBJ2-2	SANPSGTLGELF
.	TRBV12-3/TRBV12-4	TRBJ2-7	ASSGTAQY
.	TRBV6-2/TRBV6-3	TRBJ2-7	ASRSTDRDPRW
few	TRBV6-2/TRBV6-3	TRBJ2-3	ASKEAGGVKDTQY
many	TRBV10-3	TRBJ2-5	AISASGQETQY
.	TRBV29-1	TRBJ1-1	SVEVQLGNTEAF
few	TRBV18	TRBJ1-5	ASSPPGGMNNQPQH
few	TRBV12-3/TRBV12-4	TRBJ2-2	ASSAQAHGELF
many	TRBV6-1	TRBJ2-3	ASSPYGASTDTQY
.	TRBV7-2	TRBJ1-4	ASSLQPRGKLF
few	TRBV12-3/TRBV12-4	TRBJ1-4	ASSRGQGAEKLF
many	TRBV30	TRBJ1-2	AWSGVTDLNYGYT
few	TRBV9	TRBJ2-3	ASSAGLPDTQY
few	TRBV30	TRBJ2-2	AWSVRGRVTGELF
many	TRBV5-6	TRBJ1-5	ASSLASKNQPQH
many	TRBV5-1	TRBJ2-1	ASSLETAYNEQF
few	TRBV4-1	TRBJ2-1	ASSQDMGTGKF
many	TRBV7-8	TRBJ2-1	ASSLVGDSLSYNEQF
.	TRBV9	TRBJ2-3	ASSLPGLGAADTQY
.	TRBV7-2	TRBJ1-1	ASSAQQGANIEAF
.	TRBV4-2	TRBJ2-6	ASSQDAGSGANVLT
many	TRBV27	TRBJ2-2	ASSSLGLAGGTNTGELF
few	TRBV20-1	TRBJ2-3	SASEVKDTQY
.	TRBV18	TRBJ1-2	ASSSTGDGYT
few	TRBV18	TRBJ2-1	ASSPPISEREEGEQF
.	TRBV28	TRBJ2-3	ASSGQLSTDTQY
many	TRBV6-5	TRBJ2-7	ASSYRREQY
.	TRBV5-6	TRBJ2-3	ASSLPGVQAQY
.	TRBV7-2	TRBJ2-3	ASSQWAGGLSTDTQY
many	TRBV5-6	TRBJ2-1	ASSIDRGSSYNEQF
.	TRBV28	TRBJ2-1	ASSLWEFRASDEQF
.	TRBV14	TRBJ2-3	ASSPWREGTQY
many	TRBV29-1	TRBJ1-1	SVAVGENAEAF
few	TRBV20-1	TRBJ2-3	SARDGWGGTDTQY
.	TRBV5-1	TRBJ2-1	ASSFDSSYNEQF
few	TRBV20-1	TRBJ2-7	SADQTGGEDEQY
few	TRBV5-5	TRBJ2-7	ASSFGGAYEQY
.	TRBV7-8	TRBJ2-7	ASSLRFVPGASSYEQY
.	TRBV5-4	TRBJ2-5	ASSMTVATKETQY
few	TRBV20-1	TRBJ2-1	SASPVLAGELGEQF
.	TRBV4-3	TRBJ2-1	ASSQDGAGAFGNEQF
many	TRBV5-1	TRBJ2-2	ASSLGDTNTGELF
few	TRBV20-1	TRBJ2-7	SASLTGYEQY
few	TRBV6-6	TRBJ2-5	AVSRGGSETQY
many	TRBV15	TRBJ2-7	ATSRDRGINEQY
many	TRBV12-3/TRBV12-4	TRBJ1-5	ASRQGSNQPQH
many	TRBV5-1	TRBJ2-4	ASSLSTGENIQY
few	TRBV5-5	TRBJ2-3	ASSNGTSGSRRTDTQY
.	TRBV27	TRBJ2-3	ASSSNPSWGVTDTQY
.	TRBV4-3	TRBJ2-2	ASSLQGVRTGELF
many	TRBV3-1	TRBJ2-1	ASSPTGGHEQF
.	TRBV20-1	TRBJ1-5	SARGQLDQPQH
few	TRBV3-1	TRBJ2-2	ASRGLAGPAGTGELF
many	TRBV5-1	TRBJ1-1	ASSLGGAWTEAF
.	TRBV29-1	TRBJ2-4	SVWVGSGNIQY
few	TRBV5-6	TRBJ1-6	ASSRRDRGDSPLH